This TCR beta chain emerged from a study of blood T cell repertoires in COVID-19. The overall study: Samples of COVID-19 (acute and convalescent) were obtained from the United States, Italy and Spain. PBMCs, B-cell-depleted T cells, or T cells were the source of the cDNA or gDNA that made up the material.

Sequencing used immunoSEQ multiplex PCR; TCRdb keeps in-frame clones, though not all of them. The data contain approximately 210,000 clones, 80% to 90% of them singletons. This clone was detected ten times or more. This clonotype was obtained from a man in his forties or fifties with COVID-19, enrolled during active disease. Sequencing input: peripheral blood.

CDR3: CASSLWGEETEAFF. The CDR3 DNA reads TGTGCCAGCAGCTTATGGGGGGAGGAGACTGAAGCTTTCTTT. J is TRBJ1-1 and V is TRBV11-1; D perhaps matches TRBD1 (5 bases). The V and J ends lost 2 bases and 5 bases respectively, with 12 bases between them. CDR3 length equals 14 residues. Germline assignment: CDR1 SGHAT and CDR2 FQDESV (reference sequence).